This TCR beta chain stems from a study of shared clonotypes between healthy human individuals (TCRdb year 2020). About the study as a whole: A few men and a couple of women, aged 18 to 49 years, made up the cohort. Leukapheresis yielded between about 0.94 and 8.9 billion PBMCs per donor. For each donor, CD4 naive and CD4 memory were each given three plates, CD8 naive was given two plates, and CD8 memory was given one plate. To increase sequencing depth and limit assay-specific biases, TCR repertoire library preparation and sequencing were carried out by different laboratories using diverse techniques. The study deeply sequenced blood TCR repertoires of about five healthy adults to estimate repertoire size and the extent of clonotype sharing between individuals. Study-wide findings and limitations: Naive subsets generally had larger estimated clonotype richness than memory subsets did. Based on pairwise subsampling, the degree of clonotype sharing among donors was expected to be affected by sequencing depth. Compared with non-shared clonotypes, clonotypes shared by all four sorted-subset donors had higher generation probabilities. Across a handful of donors, roughly 5% of naive CD4, roughly 3.3% of naive CD8, 2.3% of memory CD4, and approximately 0.4% of memory CD8 clonotypes were shared. The genetic and exposure-history diversity represented was limited by the small number of donors. Incomplete sequencing was indicated by rarefaction of sorted-subset datasets, despite the large sequencing depth. Sampling was restricted to blood, and TCR repertoires in tissue are likely to differ from TCR repertoires in blood.

As for this clone: The antigen this receptor binds is unknown. No much larger clone is present one base from it, and per-base qualities are unavailable.

The CDR3 measures 13 amino acids from cysteine to phenylalanine. The CDR3 DNA has 39 bases and is translated from base 1. From the germline V gene, CDR1 is MNHEY and CDR2 is SVGAGI. The V end loses 6 bases and the J end loses 4 bases, and a stretch of 10 bases separates them. CD8 naive samples consisted of CD45RO-negative cells that were positively selected for CCR7, yielding a CD45RA+CCR7+ population without TemRA cells. The donors were healthy, HIV-negative adults with no recently reported acute infections or vaccinations. Only Caucasian adults living in Nashville, Tennessee, USA were represented among the donors. Blood was obtained by leukapheresis, after which PBMCs were separated by Ficoll-Histopaque density gradient centrifugation and cryopreserved in liquid nitrogen vapor phase. Analytical flow cytometry was used to check the purity and quantity of each magnetically sorted T cell population. Genomic DNA was isolated from every sorted fraction and measured by UV absorbance on a Nanodrop 2000c.

Using the deep immunoSEQ assay, multiplex PCR amplified TCR CDR3 regions from genomic DNA. For each cell subset, the extracted genomic DNA was distributed evenly across all wells of several immunoSEQ 96-well plates, and each plate served as one replicate. Each replicate PCR for sorted subsets received 200 ng genomic DNA, equal to about 30,000 T cell genomes. Purified libraries were quantified with a Qubit 3.0 fluorometer, sized on a Bioanalyzer 2100, and re-quantified with the KAPA Library Quantification kit. Every immunoSEQ 96-well plate was sequenced on a separate single-read 150-cycle Illumina NextSeq 550 flow cell. The published analysis was carried out like this. Because the immunoSEQ output included only junctional sequences and no quality scores, the filtering could not be the same as the filtering used for full-length reads. Sequences were annotated with PyIR, a Python wrapper for IgBLAST v1.9, using IMGT germline references to assign V/J genes and CDR3. Reads were filtered out if the reads had weak V/J assignments (E-value above 1e-6), no CDR3, stop codons, out-of-frame junctions, or ambiguous translated residues. A V3J clonotype was defined by an identical inferred V gene, J gene, and CDR3 amino acid sequence. To compute the percentage overlap between repertoires, the number of shared unique clonotypes was divided by the size of the smaller repertoire. Repertoire richness was assessed with RTK rarefaction, the Chao1 estimator, and Recon v2.1 estimates of unobserved clonotypes. Generation probabilities for all TCRbeta clonotypes obtained by the gDNA method from a few donors were computed using OLGA. TCRdb mirrors the immuneACCESS table, restricted to in-frame sequences. Some clones are absent from its copies; in checked studies, under half trace to an unresolved V gene, and the reason for the others is unknown. From that table come the V and J calls and clone size; the DNA was used to work out D and trimming. The sample has roughly 2.1 million clones on record, approximately 94% of them singletons. 1.5% to 2% of the sample is in the top ten clones.

The rearrangement joined TRBV6-5 to TRBJ2-4, with a tentative D call of TRBD1 or TRBD2, each matching 5 bases. The origin of this receptor is a young man in good health. Some clones in this sample may be carry-over from other donors' samples. Material for sequencing was naive CD8+ T cells from PBMCs. This specimen's cell subset or site label, interpreted: CD45RA+CCR7+. The DNA sequence follows: TGTGCCAGCAGCTGGGACCAAAAAAACATTCAGTACTTC. It translates as CASSWDQKNIQYF.